The clone carrying this T cell receptor (beta chain) was recorded once. Enrolment of Seattle patients took place during active infection, and they were followed longitudinally. The record originates from a study of blood T cell repertoires in COVID-19. Study background: From T cells, B-cell-depleted T cells, or PBMCs came the material, which was cDNA or gDNA.

In the source study's methods: Researchers report that nucleated cell counts were estimated from reference gene primer amplification. Measured with immunoSEQ multiplex PCR; TCRdb has only the in-frame clones, and not every one. D and trimming come from the DNA, and the V and J calls and clone size come from that table. The sample carries 450,000 or so clones, roughly 89% recorded once. Per germline, CDR1 LGHNA and CDR2 YNFKEQ. The CDR3 is 14 amino acids. Trimming removed 0 bases at V and 8 bases at J, with 11 bases between. Sequencing was done on a sample of peripheral blood. The chain recombines TRBV4-2 with TRBJ2-1; no definite D call. This TCR came from a young man with COVID-19, enrolled during active disease. CDR3 protein: CASSQDRRSDEQFF. CDR3 bases: TGTGCCAGCAGCCAAGATCGGCGGAGCGATGAGCAGTTCTTC.